One and the same sample provided the 17 T cell receptor beta chains below, sequenced in a study of blood T cells in healthy people across ages (dated by TCRdb to between 2015 and 2017). Library creation used 5' RACE. Sequencer: Illumina HiSeq 2500. A second PCR of about 6 to 12 cycles was run with a J-beta primer mix and a sample-barcoded 5' primer. TCRdb itself trimmed the public reads at Q25 with fastp, ran MiXCR and retained productive beta chains. Each record represents a unique CDR3 protein, reported with the most common genes and DNA among its rows. In all, the sample holds 600,000 to 1,000,000 distinct CDR3 sequences, and about three fifths of those were seen once. The ten largest make up roughly 22% of the sample. The sample comprised blood. The source of these receptors is a man under 40 in good health.

Here the CDR3 DNA reads TGTGCCAGCAGTGAAGTTAAAGGGCGAGGTGGCTACACCTTC. It encodes CASSEVKGRGGYTF. This sequence joins TRBV6-4 and TRBJ1-2; D unresolved. V was trimmed by 3 bases and J by 7 bases, leaving 15 bases between them. This CDR3 is built from 14 residues. The germline V gene has CDR1 MRHNA and CDR2 SNTAGT.

This chain connects TRBV20-1 to TRBJ2-1, with 7 bases aligning to TRBD2. The J call is in doubt because the DNA end fits TRBJ2-7 better. This CDR3 comprises 13 residues. Germline V CDR1 and CDR2: DFQATT, SNEGSKA (reference sequence). CDR3 protein: CSAIPGGPYEQYF. The CDR3 nucleotides read TGCAGTGCTATCCCGGGGGGACCCTACGAGCAGTACTTC.

This rearrangement joins TRBV28 to TRBJ2-3; 10 nucleotides agree with TRBD1. J was trimmed by 0 bases and V by 6 bases; bases with no gene match: 9. Germline CDR1 MDHEN, CDR2 SYDVKM. The CDR3 has 17 residues. The CDR3 DNA sequence: TGTGCCAGCAGCTTCGGACAGGGGGTCTATAGCACAGATACGCAGTATTTT. It is translated as CASSFGQGVYSTDTQYF.

This clonotype was observed a handful of times. The chain carries TRBV20-1 and TRBJ2-7; either TRBD1 or TRBD2 may fit D (7 bases each). This CDR3 is 14 amino acids long. The V gene lost 6 bases and the J gene lost 5 bases, with 20 bases spanning the gap. Germline lookup yields CDR1 DFQATT and CDR2 SNEGSKA (reference sequence). The CDR3 loop is CSAPGGDRVDEQYF. The CDR3 DNA follows: TGCAGTGCACCGGGGGGAGACAGGGTCGACGAGCAGTACTTC.

Turning to this clonotype: One end of the junction is discordant with germline, which a read error may explain. The V call is TRBV29-1, the J call TRBJ2-2; 7 nucleotides agree with TRBD2. The CDR3 covers 14 residues. Germline-derived CDR1 and CDR2 are SQVTM and ANQGSEA. As DNA, the CDR3 is TGCAGCGTCGAAGGTGCGGCTAGCGGCGGGGAGCTGTTTTTT. The encoded protein is CSVEGAASGGELFF.

The chain links TRBV11-3 to TRBJ2-5; TRBD2 agrees at 7 bases. The germline V gene has CDR1 SGHNT and CDR2 YENEEA. The CDR3 loop spans 13 amino acids. V gave up 5 bases and J gave up 4 bases; unmatched junction bases: 4. CDR3 region: CASSGGVTETQYF. In DNA form, the CDR3 reads TGTGCCAGCAGCGGGGGGGTAACAGAGACCCAGTACTTC.

This clonotype was found a few times. This chain connects TRBV7-2 to TRBJ2-1; D is ambiguous. Germline CDR1 reads SGHTA; CDR2 reads FQGNSA. Deletions cut 5 bases from V and 11 bases from J, with 16 bases between. The CDR3 length is 13 residues. The CDR3 nucleotides are TGTGCCAGCAGCCTAGATAATCGCAGCAAGCAGTTCTTC. Protein product: CASSLDNRSKQFF. Supplemented by reference TRBV7-2 and TRBJ2-1, the full variable domain reads GAGVSQSPSNKVTEKGKDVELRCDPISGHTALYWYRQSLGQGLEFLIYFQGNSAPDKSGLPSDRFSAERTGGSVSTLTIQRTQQEDSAVYLCASSLDNRSKQFFGPGTRLTVL.

V usage is TRBV20-1 and J usage is TRBJ2-4; TRBD2 is a possible D gene (5 bases). V gave up 3 bases and J gave up 5 bases, with 5 bases separating them. CDR1 and CDR2 (germline): DFQATT, SNEGSKA (reference sequence). This CDR3 has 11 residues. CDR3 residues: CSASSENIQYF. The CDR3 DNA is TGCAGTGCTAGTAGCGAAAACATTCAGTACTTC.

The chain is built from TRBV20-1 and TRBJ2-1; 7 nucleotides agree with TRBD2. In germline, CDR1 is DFQATT, CDR2 SNEGSKA (reference sequence). The CDR3 extends over 12 amino acids. After removal of 6 bases from V and 10 bases from J, the junction contained 9 bases not matched to a gene. The DNA for the CDR3 is TGCAGTGCCAAAGCGGGAATCCTCGAGCAGTTCTTC. Its protein product is CSAKAGILEQFF.

CDR3 residues: CASSPVPASSGANVLTF. Written as DNA, the CDR3 is TGTGCCAGCAGCCCAGTACCGGCCAGCTCTGGGGCCAACGTCCTGACTTTC. The rearrangement links TRBV3-1 to TRBJ2-6; D unresolved. The CDR3 sequence is 17 residues long. Per germline, CDR1 LGHDT and CDR2 YNNKEL (reference sequence). V was shortened by 4 bases and J by 0 bases, with 13 bases between the two germline ends. Variable domain in full (rest from reference TRBV3-1 and TRBJ2-6): DTAVSQTPKYLVTQMGNDKSIKCEQNLGHDTMYWYKQDSKKFLKIMFSYNNKELIINETVPNRFSPKSPDKAHLNLHINSLELGDSAVYFCASSPVPASSGANVLTFGAGSRLTVL.

This clonotype was detected only a few times. The chain combines TRBV20-1 with TRBJ2-7; no firm D call. Germline V gene sequence: CDR1 DFQATT, CDR2 SNEGSKA (reference sequence). With 5 bases removed from V and 2 bases from J, the gap between germline ends came to 13 bases. CDR3 size: 13 residues. CDR3 amino acids: CSARSDQAYEQYF. As DNA, the CDR3 is TGCAGTGCTCGGTCTGACCAGGCCTACGAGCAGTACTTC.

The chain has TRBV29-1 and TRBJ2-1; tentative D call: TRBD2 (6 bases). The CDR3 is 11 residues long. Trimming stripped 4 bases from V and 9 bases from J, with 10 bases between. Germline V CDR1 and CDR2: SQVTM, ANQGSEA. CDR3 sequence: CSVAWGLEQFF. CDR3 nucleotides: TGCAGCGTTGCTTGGGGACTTGAGCAGTTCTTC.

The V call is TRBV29-1, the J call TRBJ2-3, with D possibly TRBD2 on 5 matching bases. CDR1 and CDR2 from the germline V gene are SQVTM and ANQGSEA. The CDR3 has 13 residues. V was pared by 5 bases and J by 0 bases, with 9 bases between. CDR3 residues: CSVKAASTDTQYF. CDR3 in DNA: TGCAGCGTTAAAGCGGCTAGCACAGATACGCAGTATTTT.

This clonotype showed up just a few times. This chain links TRBV27 with TRBJ2-5; 12 bases match TRBD2. V lost 4 bases, J lost 2 bases, and 5 bases stayed unmatched. This CDR3 has 16 amino acids. CDR1 is MNHEY and CDR2 is SMNVEV in the germline V gene (reference sequence). The CDR3 DNA reads as TGTGCCAGCAGTTCTCTAGCGGGGGGGGTACAAGAGACCCAGTACTTC. This codes for CASSSLAGGVQETQYF.

The CDR3 nucleotides read TGTGCCTCAACGACGGGGGGGCAGGGGAGCAATGAGCAGTTCTTC. It codes for CASTTGGQGSNEQFF. V gene TRBV12-3 or TRBV12-4 combines with J gene TRBJ2-1; 8 nucleotides align to TRBD2. This CDR3 is built from 15 residues. The V segment lost 11 bases and the J segment 6 bases; nucleotides outside the gene matches: 15.

The gene calls are TRBV20-1 and TRBJ2-4, with TRBD2 identical over 10 bases. The last part of the DNA fits TRBJ2-7 better; the J call may be wrong. This CDR3 comprises 15 residues. Germline loops: CDR1 DFQATT, CDR2 SNEGSKA (reference sequence). CDR3 in DNA: TGCAGTGCTGAGACTCCGCGGGGACTAGCGATCGAGCAGTACTTC. As protein: CSAETPRGLAIEQYF.

This clonotype came up once. The chain employs TRBV28 and TRBJ1-1; D not certain. Germline loops: CDR1 MDHEN, CDR2 SYDVKM. Trimming stripped 6 bases from V and 1 base from J, with 6 bases between. This CDR3 is 12 amino acids long. The CDR3 loop reads CASRPPNTEAFF. The CDR3 bases are TGTGCCAGCAGACCTCCGAACACTGAAGCTTTCTTT.